This T cell receptor beta chain was captured by sequencing in a study of STAT5B mutations in CD4+ large granular lymphocyte leukemia. Only in-frame clones appear in the TCRdb table, and some are missing; sequencing was by immunoSEQ multiplex PCR. The sample has approximately 40,000 clones; 75% to 85% are singletons. The CDR3 is 13 residues long. CDR1 and CDR2 from the germline V gene are SGHDN and FVKESK. V lost 1 base to trimming and J lost 4 bases, with 7 bases between them. Material for sequencing was CD4+ T cells from blood buffy coats. This sequence joins TRBV14 and TRBJ1-1; D not resolved. This TCR was recovered from a human donor in good health. The CDR3 DNA sequence: TGTGCCAGCAGCCAAGTTTTTCGCACTGAAGCTTTCTTT. Protein product: CASSQVFRTEAFF. Supplemented by reference TRBV14 and TRBJ1-1, the full variable domain reads EAGVTQFPSHSVIEKGQTVTLRCDPISGHDNLYWYRRVMGKEIKFLLHFVKESKQDESGMPNNRFLAERTGGTYSTLKVQPAELEDSGVYFCASSQVFRTEAFFGQGTRLTVV.